The rows below give T cell receptor beta chains drawn from one sample of a study of PD-1 blockade in classical Hodgkin lymphoma. TCRdb's copy holds only in-frame clones and misses some; the assay was immunoSEQ multiplex PCR. The sample shows roughly 50,000 clones, nearly 90% of them seen only once. The specimen comprised peripheral blood mononuclear cells (PBMCs), sampled before the fourth cycle of nivolumab. These receptors all stem from a human donor with classical Hodgkin lymphoma. Both conserved end residues are part of each CDR3. D genes are given only for firm matches. Size is stated for part of the rows, as once, few or many counts, or as a class when the clone is expanded.

size: .
J: TRBJ1-3
V: TRBV30
D: .
CDR3: CAWSVRRISGNTIYF
DNA: TGTGCCTGGAGTGTACGGAGAATCTCTGGAAACACCATATATTTT

size: .
J: TRBJ2-7
V: TRBV9
D: .
CDR3: CASSVGGHEQYF
DNA: TGTGCCAGCAGCGTGGGGGGCCACGAGCAGTACTTC

size: .
J: TRBJ2-7
V: TRBV6-1
D: .
CDR3: CASSAPHLNIYEQYF
DNA: TGTGCCAGCAGTGCGCCACACCTAAATATATACGAGCAGTACTTC

size: .
J: TRBJ2-5
V: TRBV6-5
D: TRBD2
CDR3: CASSSPAGGDQYF
DNA: TGTGCCAGCAGTTCCCCAGCGGGAGGGGACCAGTACTTC

size: .
J: TRBJ2-3
V: TRBV6-4
D: .
CDR3: CASSDSGAGTDTDTQYF
DNA: TGTGCCAGCAGTGACTCCGGGGCGGGGACTGACACAGATACGCAGTATTTT

size: .
J: TRBJ2-7
V: TRBV10-1
D: .
CDR3: CASSDAGSYEQYF
DNA: TGCGCCAGCAGTGATGCTGGCTCCTACGAGCAGTACTTC

size: .
J: TRBJ2-7
V: TRBV7-3
D: .
CDR3: CASSLLAGRNEQYF
DNA: TGTGCCAGCAGCTTATTAGCAGGAAGAAACGAGCAGTACTTC

size: .
J: TRBJ1-4
V: TRBV4-2
D: .
CDR3: CASSPSGATNEKLFF
DNA: TGTGCCAGCAGCCCGTCCGGGGCGACTAATGAAAAACTGTTTTTT

size: few
J: TRBJ1-4
V: TRBV6-1
D: .
CDR3: CASMVSENEKLFF
DNA: TGTGCCAGCATGGTGTCGGAGAATGAAAAACTGTTTTTT

size: .
J: TRBJ2-4
V: TRBV5-8
D: .
CDR3: CASSPPGQHVQYF
DNA: TGTGCCAGCAGCCCCCCAGGACAGCACGTTCAGTACTTC

size: .
J: TRBJ2-4
V: TRBV12-5
D: TRBD1
CDR3: CASGLPGQGGIQYF
DNA: TGTGCTAGTGGTTTGCCCGGACAGGGCGGCATTCAGTACTTC

size: .
J: TRBJ2-4
V: TRBV11-2
D: TRBD2
CDR3: CASSIREDRYF
DNA: TGTGCCAGCAGCATACGGGAGGACCGGTACTTC

size: .
J: TRBJ2-3
V: TRBV18
D: TRBD2
CDR3: CASSPPFGGGTDTQYF
DNA: TGTGCCAGCTCACCCCCGTTTGGGGGGGGCACAGATACGCAGTATTTT

size: .
J: TRBJ2-1
V: TRBV7-7
D: TRBD2
CDR3: CASSAGLAGGYEQFF
DNA: TGTGCTAGCAGCGCGGGACTAGCGGGAGGGTATGAGCAGTTCTTC

size: .
J: TRBJ1-1
V: TRBV6-5
D: .
CDR3: CASFRVNTEAFF
DNA: TGTGCCAGCTTCCGGGTGAACACTGAAGCTTTCTTT

size: .
J: TRBJ1-2
V: TRBV5-1
D: TRBD1
CDR3: CASSLDTGDGYTF
DNA: TGCGCCAGCAGCTTGGACACAGGGGATGGCTACACCTTC

size: .
J: TRBJ2-1
V: TRBV6-1
D: .
CDR3: CASSLERNSYNEQFF
DNA: TGTGCCAGCAGCCTCGAGCGGAATTCCTACAATGAGCAGTTCTTC

size: .
J: TRBJ2-7
V: TRBV19
D: .
CDR3: CASSMGSEQYF
DNA: TGTGCCAGTAGTATGGGGTCCGAGCAGTACTTC

size: .
J: TRBJ1-2
V: TRBV7-9
D: TRBD1
CDR3: CASSPGTGYGYTF
DNA: TGTGCCAGCAGCCCCGGGACAGGCTATGGCTACACCTTC

size: .
J: TRBJ1-2
V: TRBV21-1
D: .
CDR3: CAIFEEGKGNGYTF
DNA: TGTGCCATCTTTGAGGAGGGGAAGGGGAATGGCTACACCTTC

size: .
J: TRBJ1-1
V: TRBV4-1
D: .
CDR3: CASSQDTAEAFF
DNA: TGCGCCAGCAGCCAAGATACAGCTGAAGCTTTCTTT

size: .
J: TRBJ1-1
V: TRBV10-2
D: .
CDR3: CASRDTEAFF
DNA: TGCGCCAGCAGAGACACTGAAGCTTTCTTT

size: .
J: TRBJ1-1
V: TRBV6-6
D: .
CDR3: CASINRDTMNTEAFF
DNA: TGTGCCAGCATTAACCGGGACACCATGAACACTGAAGCTTTCTTT

size: once
J: TRBJ2-3
V: TRBV10-3
D: TRBD2
CDR3: CAISESGGRNNRDTQYF
DNA: TGTGCCATCAGTGAGTCTGGCGGGAGGAATAATAGAGATACGCAGTATTTT

size: .
J: TRBJ2-2
V: TRBV11-2
D: TRBD2
CDR3: CASSLDFPGLAGDPGELFF
DNA: TGTGCCAGCAGCTTAGACTTCCCGGGACTAGCGGGAGATCCCGGGGAGCTGTTTTTT

size: .
J: TRBJ1-5
V: TRBV4-1
D: TRBD1
CDR3: CASSLGTDRFNQPQHF
DNA: TGCGCCAGCAGCCTTGGGACAGACCGGTTCAATCAGCCCCAGCATTTT

size: .
J: TRBJ2-1
V: TRBV6-1
D: .
CDR3: CASSVYEQFF
DNA: TGTGCCAGCAGTGTGTACGAGCAGTTCTTC

size: .
J: TRBJ1-4
V: TRBV27
D: .
CDR3: CASSLWGATNEKLFF
DNA: TGTGCCAGCAGTTTATGGGGGGCAACTAATGAAAAACTGTTTTTT

size: .
J: TRBJ2-3
V: TRBV6-6
D: .
CDR3: CASRRDTYTDTQYF
DNA: TGTGCCAGCAGACGGGACACTTACACAGATACGCAGTATTTT

size: .
J: TRBJ1-5
V: TRBV5-1
D: .
CDR3: CASSLDGLGPQPQHF
DNA: TGCGCCAGCAGCTTGGACGGACTTGGGCCGCAGCCCCAGCATTTT

size: .
J: TRBJ2-3
V: TRBV4-2
D: .
CDR3: CASARSRETPATQYF
DNA: TGTGCCAGCGCCAGGTCGAGGGAGACTCCGGCCACGCAGTATTTT